This T cell receptor beta chain appears in the sequencing data of a study of blood T cell repertoires in COVID-19. Study in general: Material from acute and convalescent COVID-19 was sourced from the United States, Italy and Spain. PBMCs, B-cell-depleted T cells, or T cells were the source of the cDNA or gDNA that made up the material.

Data came from immunoSEQ multiplex PCR; TCRdb stores just in-frame clones and leaves some out. The data show about 210,000 clones, roughly four fifths seen once. Germline assignment: CDR1 SGHKS and CDR2 YYEKEE (reference sequence). V dropped 2 bases and J dropped 5; count of bases not matched to a gene: 6. The CDR3 has 15 residues. This clonotype was obtained from a woman aged 35 to 49 with acute or convalescent COVID-19. The genes are TRBV5-5 and TRBJ2-1; TRBD2 aligns across 8 bases. Sequencing was carried out using peripheral blood. The CDR3 nucleotides read TGTGCCAGCAGCTTTAGTAGCGGGATTAACAATGAGCAGTTCTTC. Protein: CASSFSSGINNEQFF.